This TCR beta chain was observed in a study of control samples from healthy donors and cancer patients. Data came from immunoSEQ multiplex PCR; TCRdb stores just in-frame clones and leaves some out. Of 150,000 to 200,000 clones listed, 88% are singletons. V lost 7 bases to trimming and J lost 0 bases, with 5 bases between them. This CDR3 comprises 13 residues. From germline, CDR1 is SGHRS and CDR2 YFSETQ. This receptor was taken from a woman in her twenties or thirties in good health. The sequenced sample was blood. This chain connects TRBV5-1 to TRBJ1-6; D not certain. The CDR3 reads CASRSSYNSPLHF. The DNA for the CDR3 is TGCGCCAGCCGGAGCTCCTATAATTCACCCCTCCACTTT.